This T cell receptor (beta chain) stems from a study of immune heterogeneity within non-small cell lung tumors. Study results and caveats: Local T-cell clonality correlated moderately but significantly with local tumor mutational burden (R roughly 0.35).

Multiplex PCR was performed with 32 V and 13 J primers, and it amplified TCR beta CDR3. MiXCR, applied by TCRdb to the multiplex PCR reads, yields one record per CDR3 protein. This sample yields more than 14,000 distinct CDR3 sequences, of which approximately 26% are seen a single time; over 4% belongs to the top ten. The template for each sample was roughly 600 ng of genomic DNA, which had been extracted from bulk tumor tissue. Widely spaced biopsies, several per primary tumor, were obtained at surgery. Enrolled individuals presented with untreated, newly diagnosed non-small cell lung cancer and received curative surgery. To note about this clonotype: Its antigen is as yet unknown. A much more abundant neighbour one base away suggests this may be a read error.

Germline CDR1 is MNHNS and CDR2 is SASEGT. The CDR3 sequence is 12 residues long. The rearrangement links TRBV6-1 to TRBJ1-4; a weak D match, TRBD1 (6 bases). The sequence was collected from a man aged 35 to 55 with non-small cell lung cancer. The sample was lung tumor tissue. The chain's CDR3 is CASGQGYEKVFF. CDR3 DNA: TGTGCCAGCGGGCAGGGGTATGAAAAAGTGTTTTTT.